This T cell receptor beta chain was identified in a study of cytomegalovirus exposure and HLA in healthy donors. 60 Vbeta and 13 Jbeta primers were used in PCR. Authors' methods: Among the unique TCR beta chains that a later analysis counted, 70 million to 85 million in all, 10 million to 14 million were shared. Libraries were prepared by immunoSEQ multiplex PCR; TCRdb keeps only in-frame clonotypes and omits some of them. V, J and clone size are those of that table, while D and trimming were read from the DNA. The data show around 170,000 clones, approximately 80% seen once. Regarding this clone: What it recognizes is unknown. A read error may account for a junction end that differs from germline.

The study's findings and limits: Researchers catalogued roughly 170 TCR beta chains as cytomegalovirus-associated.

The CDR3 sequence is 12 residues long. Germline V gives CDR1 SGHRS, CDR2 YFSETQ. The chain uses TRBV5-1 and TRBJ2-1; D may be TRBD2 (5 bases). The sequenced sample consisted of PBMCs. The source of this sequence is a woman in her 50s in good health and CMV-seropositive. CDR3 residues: CASSPDYSEQFF. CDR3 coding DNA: TGCGCCAGCAGCCCCGACTACAGTGAGCAGTTCTTC.